These 30 T cell receptor beta chains share one sample of origin, sequenced in a study of shared clonotypes between healthy human individuals. Assay: immunoSEQ multiplex PCR; the TCRdb copy retains only in-frame clones and omits some. The sample includes about 1 million clones, 65% to 80% of them seen just once. The sequenced material came from memory CD4+ T cells sorted from blood. Subset denoted: CD45RA-negative fraction. The receptors come from a man aged 18 to 29 in good health.

This clone turned up a few times. The chain is built from TRBV28 and TRBJ1-6; maybe TRBD1 (6 bases). V was clipped by 7 bases and J by 7 bases, with 20 bases between them. This CDR3 is built from 16 residues. Germline CDR1 and CDR2: MDHEN and SYDVKM. CDR3 nucleotide sequence: TGTGCCAGCAAAACTCGGGGCGGGGGCAGGAATTCACCCCTCCACTTT. Translated, it gives CASKTRGGGRNSPLHF.

The chain links TRBV19 to TRBJ1-1; the match to TRBD1 covers 7 bases. The trim removed 5 bases at V and 2 bases at J, leaving 11 bases unmatched. Germline V gene data show CDR1 as LNHDA and CDR2 as SQIVND (reference sequence). This CDR3 region has 16 residues. The CDR3 reads CASSLGQVRGNTEAFF. In DNA form, the CDR3 reads TGTGCCAGTAGTCTCGGACAGGTTAGAGGAAACACTGAAGCTTTCTTT. Full variable domain (missing parts from reference TRBV19 and TRBJ1-1): DGGITQSPKYLFRKEGQNVTLSCEQNLNHDAMYWYRQDPGQGLRLIYYSQIVNDFQKGDIAEGYSVSREKKESFPLTVTSAQKNPTAFYLCASSLGQVRGNTEAFFGQGTRLTVV.

About this clone: A read error may explain this, as a much larger clone is one base away. The rearrangement links TRBV7-9 to TRBJ2-5; no firm D call. The CDR3 runs to 11 residues. Germline V lookup: CDR1 SEHNR, CDR2 FQNEAQ (reference sequence). V was cut by 4 bases and J by 5 bases, with 5 bases left in between. The CDR3 region is CASSSSETQYF. The CDR3 region has the DNA TGTGCCAGCAGCTCCTCGGAGACCCAGTACTTC.

This clone was seen a handful of times. The chain has TRBV21-1 and TRBJ2-7; whether TRBD2, the table's D call, matches the DNA was not checked. TRBV21-1 is annotated as a pseudogene. The CDR3 contains 17 residues. In DNA form, the CDR3 reads TGTGCCAGCAGCAAACCCGGAGCGGGAGCCCCGGGCTACGAGCAGTACTTC. Protein: CASSKPGAGAPGYEQYF.

The chain uses TRBV5-6 and TRBJ1-2, with D possibly matching TRBD1 (5 bases). CDR1 and CDR2 (germline): SGHDT, YYEEEE. Trimming shortened V by 4 bases and J by 4 bases, and 11 bases separated the two germline ends. CDR3 size: 13 residues. CDR3 in amino acids: CASSPPGVYGYTF. For the CDR3, the DNA is TGTGCCAGCAGCCCTCCGGGGGTCTATGGCTACACCTTC.

V gene TRBV6-5 combines with J gene TRBJ1-2; possible D gene TRBD1, 6 bases. Germline V CDR1 and CDR2: MNHEY, SVGAGI. Trimming took 2 bases from V and 8 from J, leaving 15 bases between them. The CDR3 covers 14 residues. The CDR3 is CASSYPHRVGGYTF. The DNA of the CDR3 is TGTGCCAGCAGTTACCCCCACAGGGTCGGAGGCTACACCTTC.

CDR3 sequence (DNA): TGTGCCAGCGTACCAGGGACAGGGGGGAACTACGAGCAGTACTTC. This encodes CASVPGTGGNYEQYF. The chain has TRBV6-1 and TRBJ2-7; 11 bases map to TRBD1. This CDR3 has 15 residues. The trim removed 8 bases at V and 3 bases at J, leaving 9 bases unmatched. Looked up from germline, CDR1 is MNHNS and CDR2 is SASEGT.

This clone was seen repeatedly, ten times or more. The chain carries TRBV6-1 and TRBJ1-2; 10 bases agree with TRBD1. Germline loops: CDR1 MNHNS, CDR2 SASEGT. The CDR3 totals 15 residues. V shed 5 bases and J 4 bases; nucleotides not matched to a gene: 7. CDR3 sequence reads: CASSQDRGGFYGYTF. The DNA of the CDR3 is TGTGCCAGCAGTCAGGACAGGGGGGGCTTCTATGGCTACACCTTC.

This clone was recorded a few times. The chain couples TRBV6-4 to TRBJ2-1; D is unresolved. The CDR3 runs to 15 residues. Between the trimmed V and J ends, which lost 0 bases and 0 bases, there was a span of 6 bases. CDR1 MRHNA and CDR2 SNTAGT come from the germline V gene. The CDR3: CASSDSGSSYNEQFF. The CDR3 DNA sequence: TGTGCCAGCAGTGACTCGGGTTCCTCCTACAATGAGCAGTTCTTC.

The rearrangement joins TRBV7-3 to TRBJ2-7; D call uncertain. This CDR3 contains 13 residues. The V end was cut by 1 base, the J end by 2 bases, with 6 bases between. Germline V gene lookup returns CDR1 SGHTA and CDR2 FQGTGA. DNA of the CDR3: TGTGCCAGCAGCTTAAAGCCGGCCTACGAGCAGTACTTC. Its protein is CASSLKPAYEQYF.

V gene TRBV6-1 combines with J gene TRBJ1-6; D is possibly TRBD1 (6 bases). V lost 4 bases to trimming and J lost 4 bases, with 11 bases between them. In germline, CDR1 is MNHNS, CDR2 SASEGT. The CDR3 has 15 residues. As DNA, the CDR3 is TGTGCCAGCAGTGCCCCCGGACAGTATAATTCACCCCTCCACTTT. The encoded protein is CASSAPGQYNSPLHF.

This clone was seen more than once but under ten times. The gene calls are TRBV28 and TRBJ1-2; 12 bases map to TRBD1. V trimming: 7 bases; J trimming: 5 bases; junction bases outside the gene matches: 26. Germline V gives CDR1 MDHEN, CDR2 SYDVKM. The CDR3 is 21 residues long. CDR3 region: CASTPTFSAPRDRGPAYGYTF. The CDR3 DNA reads as TGTGCCAGCACCCCCACCTTCAGCGCGCCCCGGGACAGGGGGCCGGCGTATGGCTACACCTTC.

This clone was counted only a few times. This chain joins TRBV6-1 and TRBJ1-5, with D perhaps matching TRBD1 (5 bases). CDR3 length: 15 residues. V was pared by 6 bases and J by 2 bases, with 14 bases between. CDR1 MNHNS and CDR2 SASEGT come from the germline V gene. CDR3 DNA: TGTGCCAGCAGACTGACAGCCGGAGGCAATCAGCCCCAGCATTTT. It is translated as CASRLTAGGNQPQHF.

This clone was counted at least ten times. This rearrangement joins TRBV9 to TRBJ2-2, with D perhaps matching TRBD1 or TRBD2 (6 bases each). The germline gives CDR1 SGDLS, CDR2 YYNGEE. The CDR3 consists of 14 residues. Deletions cut 6 bases from V and 4 bases from J, with 13 bases between. The CDR3: CASTGAPITGELFF. CDR3 sequence (DNA): TGTGCCAGCACGGGGGCGCCTATCACCGGGGAGCTGTTTTTT.

V is TRBV5-6 and J is TRBJ1-4, with 7 bases aligning to TRBD1. The CDR3 is made up of 16 amino acids. The J segment lost 4 bases and the V segment lost 2 bases, leaving 8 bases of the junction unmatched. CDR1 is SGHDT and CDR2 is YYEEEE in the germline V gene. The DNA for the CDR3 is TGTGCCAGCAGCTTCCGTCCAGGGGACAGTAATGAAAAACTGTTTTTT. This gives the protein CASSFRPGDSNEKLFF.

The V gene is TRBV18, the J gene TRBJ2-5; the D gene is possibly TRBD1 (7 bases). The CDR3 is 16 amino acids. Germline CDR1 KGHSH, CDR2 LQKENI. V lost 1 base, J lost 2 bases, and 14 bases lay in between. CDR3 DNA sequence: TGTGCCAGCTCACCACGGGCGACAGGGAGGCAAGAGACCCAGTACTTC. This sequence encodes CASSPRATGRQETQYF.

This chain connects TRBV25-1 to TRBJ2-6, with a possible D match to TRBD1 (5 bases). Germline V gene sequence: CDR1 MGHDK, CDR2 SYGVNS. This CDR3 region has 18 residues. Trimming took 5 bases from V and 5 from J, leaving 22 bases between them. The CDR3 reads CASSRAQTGQSRANVLTF. CDR3 DNA: TGTGCCAGCAGTAGAGCGCAAACTGGACAAAGTCGGGCCAACGTCCTGACTTTC.

This chain uses TRBV6-1 with TRBJ1-6, with D hard to call. CDR3 length: 15 amino acids. Trimming stripped 2 bases from V and 14 bases from J, with 19 bases between. Germline lookup yields CDR1 MNHNS and CDR2 SASEGT. CDR3 coding DNA: TGTGCCAGCAGTGAAACCAGGACCGGTCTTGGATCCCTCCACTTT. It encodes CASSETRTGLGSLHF.

This chain joins TRBV11-2 and TRBJ2-1, with TRBD2 matching over 7 bases. Germline assignment: CDR1 SGHAT and CDR2 FQNNGV. The ends lost 0 bases at V and 5 bases at J; junction bases unmatched: 1. The CDR3 covers 14 residues. The DNA of the CDR3 is TGTGCCAGCAGCTTAGATGGGACTAACAATGAGCAGTTCTTC. This encodes CASSLDGTNNEQFF.

The V and J genes are TRBV6-6 and TRBJ2-3; D unresolved. CDR1 and CDR2 from the germline V gene are MNHNY and SVGAGI (reference sequence). V lost 3 bases and J 3 bases, leaving 10 bases between the germline ends. This CDR3 spans 14 amino acids. As DNA, the CDR3 is TGTGCCAGCAGTTATAGGGTTGGAACAGATACGCAGTATTTT. This gives the protein CASSYRVGTDTQYF.

The table lists this clone with a count of one. V usage is TRBV28 and J usage is TRBJ1-4; 9 bases map to TRBD1. The length of the CDR3 is 15 residues. The germline V gene has CDR1 MDHEN and CDR2 SYDVKM. The V and J ends lost 5 bases and 6 bases, in that order; junction bases with no gene match: 7. CDR3 DNA: TGTGCCAGCAGTACCCGGACAGGGGCCGATGAAAAACTGTTTTTT. Translating it yields CASSTRTGADEKLFF. Based on the CDR3 plus reference TRBV28 and TRBJ1-4, the full variable domain is DVKVTQSSRYLVKRTGEKVFLECVQDMDHENMFWYRQDPGLGLRLIYFSYDVKMKEKGDIPEGYSVSREKKERFSLILESASTNQTSMYLCASSTRTGADEKLFFGSGTQLSVL.

The chain uses TRBV4-1 and TRBJ2-2; TRBD1 might be the D (6 bases). The V gene's germline CDR1 is MGHRA and CDR2 YSYEKL. This CDR3 is 19 amino acids long. V lost 8 bases and J lost 7, with 32 bases in between. The CDR3 here is CASVILNHWGNEQGGELFF. CDR3 coding DNA: TGCGCCAGCGTCATCCTCAACCATTGGGGAAATGAACAGGGCGGGGAGCTGTTTTTT.

The chain joins TRBV5-1 to TRBJ1-4; unclear D gene. The V gene lost 0 bases and the J gene lost 6 bases, with 12 bases spanning the gap. In germline, CDR1 is SGHRS, CDR2 YFSETQ. This CDR3 is 15 amino acids long. CDR3 nucleotides: TGCGCCAGCAGCTTGGAAGGACTCGGATATGAAAAACTGTTTTTT. Translating it yields CASSLEGLGYEKLFF.

The rearrangement links TRBV29-1 to TRBJ2-4; a possible D gene is TRBD2 (5 bases). The ends were cut back, 4 bases at V and 7 bases at J, with 11 bases in the middle. Germline V gene data show CDR1 as SQVTM and CDR2 as ANQGSEA. The CDR3 is made up of 12 amino acids. The CDR3, as DNA: TGCAGCGTTGTTCTCCCGGGGAACATTCAGTACTTC. Translation gives CSVVLPGNIQYF.

This clone appeared a few times. The CDR3 DNA is TGTGCCAGCAGTTCCCGGGACAGGGGCACCGAGTTCTTC. Its protein product is CASSSRDRGTEFF. This chain connects TRBV6-5 to TRBJ2-1, with 10 bases aligning to TRBD1. The CDR3 is made up of 13 amino acids. The trim removed 4 bases at V and 14 bases at J, leaving 8 bases unmatched. The germline CDR1 and CDR2 sequences are MNHEY and SVGAGI.

The V gene is TRBV18, the J gene TRBJ2-3, with 8 nucleotides matching TRBD2. The CDR3 is 12 amino acids. Per the germline V gene, CDR1 is KGHSH and CDR2 is LQKENI. The V segment lost 6 bases and the J segment 11 bases; nucleotides outside the gene matches: 7. CDR3 region: CASSPGLAGQYF. In nucleotides, the CDR3 is TGTGCCAGCTCTCCCGGACTAGCTGGGCAGTATTTT.

J is TRBJ2-7 and V is TRBV19, with D tentatively TRBD1 or TRBD2 (5 bases each). The CDR3 consists of 18 residues. The V gene lost 1 base and the J gene lost 0 bases, with 19 bases spanning the gap. Germline loops: CDR1 LNHDA, CDR2 SQIVND (reference sequence). Here the CDR3 reads CASSIAGWGTGSSYEQYF. Here the CDR3 DNA reads TGTGCCAGTAGTATAGCCGGTTGGGGGACGGGGAGCTCCTACGAGCAGTACTTC.

This clone was counted only a few times. The chain has TRBV6-5 and TRBJ1-6; 10 bases are a match to TRBD1. The CDR3 has 14 amino acids. V lost 6 bases and J lost 10; bases outside the gene matches: 6. CDR1 is MNHEY, CDR2 SVGAGI, per germline. The CDR3 bases are TGTGCCAGCAGGGGGACAGGGGTAAACTCACCCCTCCACTTT. This codes for CASRGTGVNSPLHF.

The chain employs TRBV10-2 and TRBJ1-3; D possibly corresponds to TRBD1 (6 bases). Looked up from germline, CDR1 is WSHSY and CDR2 is SAAADI. V dropped 6 bases and J dropped 4 bases, with 13 bases sitting between them. This CDR3 comprises 14 residues. DNA for the CDR3: TGCGCCAGCAGAGAGGGGGGCGCCGGAAACACCATATATTTT. Residues: CASREGGAGNTIYF.

The V and J genes are TRBV28 and TRBJ1-5, with D tentatively TRBD1 (5 bases). The germline CDR1 and CDR2 sequences are MDHEN and SYDVKM. Between the trimmed V and J ends, which lost 1 base and 4 bases, there was a span of 14 bases. The CDR3 loop spans 16 amino acids. DNA of the CDR3: TGTGCCAGCAGTTTATCCGGGGGATTGTTAAATCAGCCCCAGCATTTT. Encoded protein: CASSLSGGLLNQPQHF.